The T cell receptor beta chain described here comes from a study of blood T cell repertoires in COVID-19. Study summary: T cells, B-cell-depleted T cells, or PBMCs supplied cDNA or gDNA.

Data came from immunoSEQ multiplex PCR; TCRdb stores just in-frame clones and leaves some out. Altogether about 400,000 clones are present, roughly 87% being singletons, with the ten largest covering roughly 2%. Individuals aged about 18 to 89 years were recruited from about two dozen US areas. Per the germline V gene, CDR1 is MNHEY and CDR2 is SVGAGI. V was clipped by 7 bases and J by 4 bases, with 17 bases between them. The CDR3 covers 14 residues. The sample taken for sequencing was PBMCs or T cells enriched from blood (not recorded which). The TCR originated in a woman in her 40s with acute COVID-19. This sequence joins TRBV6-5 and TRBJ2-7; a possible D gene is TRBD2 (7 bases). Written as DNA, the CDR3 is TGTGCCAGCACAAGAACGGGGGGCGGGTACGAGCAGTACTTC. It yields the protein CASTRTGGGYEQYF.